The rows below give T cell receptor beta chains drawn from one sample of a study of early T cells in non-severe SARS-CoV-2 infection. MiXCR, applied by TCRdb to the 5' RACE reads, yields one record per CDR3 protein. Here the sample spans 70,000 or so distinct CDR3 sequences, approximately 12% being singletons. Sequenced sample: whole blood. The receptors originated from an adult who was a healthcare worker with PCR-confirmed SARS-CoV-2 infection or an uninfected control (not recorded which). The CDR3 runs from the conserved cysteine through the conserved F or W. Each record gives: V gene, CDR3 length, D gene, clone size, J gene, CDR3 protein, CDR3 DNA. A D gene is named only where the DNA matches it firmly. A row's size may be missing; if present it is once, few, many or a size class.

TRBV27	14	.	many	TRBJ2-7	CASSFGRSSYEQYF	TGTGCCAGCAGTTTCGGCAGAAGCTCCTACGAGCAGTACTTC
TRBV6-5	16	TRBD1	many	TRBJ1-6	CASRGGFSSYNSPLHF	TGTGCCAGCAGAGGGGGCTTCAGCTCCTATAATTCACCCCTCCACTTT
TRBV2	15	.	many	TRBJ2-1	CASSGPGSVSNEQFF	TGTGCCAGCAGTGGGCCAGGCTCGGTGAGCAATGAGCAGTTCTTC
TRBV14	14	.	many	TRBJ1-2	CASSYRQSRYGYTF	TGTGCCAGCAGCTATCGACAGAGTCGCTATGGCTACACCTTC
TRBV6-5	15	.	few	TRBJ1-1	CASSYSIRTNTEAFF	TGTGCCAGCAGTTACTCGATAAGGACCAACACTGAAGCTTTCTTT
TRBV5-1	13	.	.	TRBJ2-2	CASSLEGTGELFF	TGCGCCAGCAGCTTGGAGGGGACCGGGGAGCTGTTTTTT
TRBV20-1	15	.	many	TRBJ2-2	CSARSRQGKTGELFF	TGCAGTGCTAGATCGAGACAAGGAAAAACCGGGGAGCTGTTTTTT
TRBV24-1	14	.	many	TRBJ2-2	CATSTLERTGELFF	TGTGCCACCAGTACTCTCGAAAGGACCGGGGAGCTGTTTTTT
TRBV2	14	.	many	TRBJ1-2	CASSEIQSNYGYTF	TGTGCCAGCAGTGAAATACAGTCTAACTATGGCTACACCTTC
TRBV12-3/TRBV12-4	13	.	once	TRBJ1-2	CASSLRFGDGYTF	TGTGCCAGCAGTTTGAGGTTTGGGGATGGCTACACCTTC
TRBV11-2	20	TRBD1	many	TRBJ1-2	CASSLDHLRTGGALYLGYTF	TGTGCCAGCAGCTTAGATCATCTGAGGACAGGGGGCGCGTTATACCTTGGCTACACCTTC
TRBV7-2	16	TRBD2	many	TRBJ2-2	CASSLGSGGSTGELFF	TGTGCCAGCAGCTTAGGGAGCGGGGGAAGCACCGGGGAGCTGTTTTTT
TRBV20-1	16	TRBD2	many	TRBJ2-5	CSAPKFGSGGSETQYF	TGCAGTGCCCCTAAGTTCGGTAGCGGGGGGAGTGAGACCCAGTACTTC
TRBV11-2	16	.	few	TRBJ2-7	CASSLRGQAISYEQYF	TGTGCCAGCAGCTTACGGGGCCAGGCAATCTCCTACGAGCAGTACTTC
TRBV4-3	16	.	few	TRBJ2-2	CASSPQGHANTGELFF	TGCGCCAGCAGCCCCCAAGGGCACGCGAACACCGGGGAGCTGTTTTTT
TRBV2	15	TRBD1	many	TRBJ2-7	CASTERGQGIDEQYF	TGTGCCAGCACAGAGAGGGGACAGGGTATCGACGAGCAGTACTTC
TRBV7-2	13	.	.	TRBJ2-7	CASSAWAGYEQYF	TGTGCCAGCAGCGCTTGGGCAGGCTACGAGCAGTACTTC
TRBV7-9	13	TRBD1	many	TRBJ2-7	CASSQGAEVEQYF	TGTGCCAGCAGCCAGGGGGCGGAGGTCGAGCAGTACTTC
TRBV7-9	13	TRBD1	many	TRBJ1-2	CASSPDREGGYTF	TGTGCCAGCAGCCCGGACAGGGAGGGTGGCTACACCTTC
TRBV9	16	TRBD2	many	TRBJ2-3	CASSSGTSGGANTQYF	TGTGCCAGCAGCTCCGGGACTAGCGGGGGGGCGAATACGCAGTATTTT
TRBV6-2/TRBV6-3	17	TRBD2	many	TRBJ2-5	CASSTRTSGRAGKTQYF	TGTGCCAGCAGTACCCGGACTAGCGGGAGGGCCGGAAAGACCCAGTACTTC
TRBV11-2	13	.	many	TRBJ1-1	CASSLGLGTEAFF	TGTGCCAGCAGTTTAGGATTGGGCACTGAAGCTTTCTTT
TRBV7-9	16	.	many	TRBJ2-1	CASSLTQGRVYNEQFF	TGTGCCAGCAGCTTAACGCAGGGGCGCGTCTACAATGAGCAGTTCTTC
TRBV20-1	12	.	many	TRBJ1-2	CSAPDGNYGYTF	TGCAGTGCTCCGGACGGAAACTATGGCTACACCTTC
TRBV9	15	.	few	TRBJ2-1	CASNQAGLSYNEQFF	TGTGCCAGCAACCAGGCCGGCCTCTCCTACAATGAGCAGTTCTTC
TRBV6-1	17	TRBD2	.	TRBJ2-4	CASSERLAGETKNIQYF	TGTGCCAGCAGTGAGAGACTAGCGGGAGAAACCAAAAACATTCAGTACTTC
TRBV12-3/TRBV12-4	14	TRBD1	.	TRBJ2-5	CASSRQGAQETQYF	TGTGCCAGCAGCCGACAGGGGGCCCAAGAGACCCAGTACTTC
TRBV7-8	14	TRBD1	.	TRBJ2-7	CASSLTRQGTWQYF	TGTGCCAGCAGCCTAACCAGACAGGGTACATGGCAGTACTTC
TRBV9	18	TRBD2	few	TRBJ2-5	CASSASSWTSGTQETQYF	TGTGCCAGCAGCGCCTCCTCGTGGACTAGCGGAACCCAAGAGACCCAGTACTTC
TRBV7-8	14	.	many	TRBJ2-7	CASSLAQQDYEQYF	TGTGCCAGCAGCTTAGCGCAACAGGACTACGAGCAGTACTTC
TRBV15	15	.	many	TRBJ2-1	CATRTVGGANNEQFF	TGTGCCACCAGGACAGTTGGGGGGGCCAACAATGAGCAGTTCTTC
TRBV29-1	12	.	many	TRBJ1-2	CSVEGEGPGYTF	TGCAGCGTTGAGGGGGAAGGGCCTGGCTACACCTTC
TRBV7-2	14	TRBD2	many	TRBJ2-2	CASRGDYGFGELFF	TGTGCCAGCAGGGGGGACTATGGTTTCGGGGAGCTGTTTTTT
TRBV7-9	17	TRBD2	many	TRBJ2-3	CASSSSGTSGVTDTQYF	TGTGCCAGCAGCTCGTCCGGGACTAGCGGGGTCACAGATACGCAGTATTTT
TRBV7-2	14	TRBD2	many	TRBJ2-5	CASSLLAGEETQYF	TGTGCCAGCAGCTTACTAGCGGGGGAAGAGACCCAGTACTTC
TRBV29-1	13	TRBD1	few	TRBJ2-7	CSVEGDRAREQYF	TGCAGCGTTGAAGGGGACAGGGCCCGCGAGCAGTACTTC
TRBV24-1	16	TRBD2	many	TRBJ2-1	CATSDTSGGNYNEQFF	TGTGCCACCAGTGATACTAGCGGGGGAAATTACAATGAGCAGTTCTTC
TRBV7-2	12	.	many	TRBJ2-3	CASSSGADTQYF	TGTGCCAGCAGCTCAGGGGCAGATACGCAGTATTTT
TRBV28	15	TRBD1	many	TRBJ2-4	CASSSNADRGNIQYF	TGTGCCAGCAGTTCCAATGCGGACAGGGGAAACATTCAGTACTTC
TRBV6-2/TRBV6-3	13	.	many	TRBJ1-1	CASSYEENTEAFF	TGTGCCAGCAGTTATGAGGAGAACACTGAAGCTTTCTTT
TRBV20-1	13	.	many	TRBJ1-1	CSASDSLNTEAFF	TGCAGTGCATCTGACAGCTTGAACACTGAAGCTTTCTTT
TRBV28	17	TRBD2	many	TRBJ2-7	CASSSISAGGRTYEQYF	TGTGCCAGCAGTTCGATTTCAGCGGGAGGTCGAACCTACGAGCAGTACTTC
TRBV12-3/TRBV12-4	12	.	many	TRBJ1-6	CASGINNSPLHF	TGTGCCAGCGGGATTAATAATTCACCCCTCCACTTT
TRBV11-3	14	TRBD1	many	TRBJ2-2	CASSPGQGTGELFF	TGTGCCAGCAGCCCGGGACAGGGAACCGGGGAGCTGTTTTTT
TRBV12-3/TRBV12-4	16	.	many	TRBJ2-6	CASSLIFGRGANVLTF	TGTGCCAGCAGCCTAATCTTCGGGCGCGGGGCCAACGTCCTGACTTTC
TRBV28	14	.	.	TRBJ1-1	CASSLPTANTEAFF	TGTGCCAGCAGTTTACCGACAGCAAACACTGAAGCTTTCTTT
TRBV10-1	12	TRBD1	many	TRBJ2-7	CASSDPDREQYF	TGCGCCAGCAGTGACCCGGACAGGGAGCAGTACTTC
TRBV9	16	TRBD2	.	TRBJ2-2	CASSLKTSGQRGELFF	TGTGCCAGCAGCCTCAAGACTAGCGGGCAGAGGGGGGAGCTGTTTTTT
TRBV7-6	12	.	many	TRBJ2-2	CASSLGAGELFF	TGTGCCAGCAGCTTAGGGGCAGGGGAGCTGTTTTTT